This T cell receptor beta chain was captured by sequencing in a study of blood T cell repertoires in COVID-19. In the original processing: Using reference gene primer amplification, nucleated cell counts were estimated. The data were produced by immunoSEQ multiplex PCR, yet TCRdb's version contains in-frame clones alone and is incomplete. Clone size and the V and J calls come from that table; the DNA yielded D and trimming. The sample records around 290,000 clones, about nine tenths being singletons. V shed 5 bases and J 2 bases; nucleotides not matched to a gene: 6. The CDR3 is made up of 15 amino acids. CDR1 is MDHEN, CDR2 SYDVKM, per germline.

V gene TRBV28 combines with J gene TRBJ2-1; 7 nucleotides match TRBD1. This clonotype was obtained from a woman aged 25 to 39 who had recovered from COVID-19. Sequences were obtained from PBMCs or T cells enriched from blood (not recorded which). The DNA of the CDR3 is TGTGCCAGCAGTCCGGCCGGGACAGCCTACAATGAGCAGTTCTTC. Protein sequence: CASSPAGTAYNEQFF.